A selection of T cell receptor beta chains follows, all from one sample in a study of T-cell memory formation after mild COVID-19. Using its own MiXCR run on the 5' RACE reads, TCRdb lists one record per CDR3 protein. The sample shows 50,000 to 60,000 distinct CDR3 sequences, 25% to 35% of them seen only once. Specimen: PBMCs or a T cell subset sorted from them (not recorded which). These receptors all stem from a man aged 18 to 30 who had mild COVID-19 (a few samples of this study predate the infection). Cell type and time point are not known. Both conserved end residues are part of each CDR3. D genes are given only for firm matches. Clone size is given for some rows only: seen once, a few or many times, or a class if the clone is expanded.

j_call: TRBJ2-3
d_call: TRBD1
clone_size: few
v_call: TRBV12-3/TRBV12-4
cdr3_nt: TGTGCCAGCAATCGCCCGGGACAGAGCACAGATACGCAGTATTTT
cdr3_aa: CASNRPGQSTDTQYF

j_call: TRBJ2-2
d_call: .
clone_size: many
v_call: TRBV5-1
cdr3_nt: TGCGCCAGCAGCTCCGGTGGGGGCGGCGGGGAGCTGTTTTTT
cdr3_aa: CASSSGGGGGELFF

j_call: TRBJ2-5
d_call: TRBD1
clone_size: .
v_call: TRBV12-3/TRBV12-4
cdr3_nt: TGTGCCAGCAGGACAGGGGTTGAAGAGACCCAGTACTTC
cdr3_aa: CASRTGVEETQYF

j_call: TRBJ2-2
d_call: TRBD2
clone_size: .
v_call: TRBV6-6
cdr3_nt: TGTGCCAGCAGGCCCCTTGGGACTAGCGGGGGGGCCGTCACCGGGGAGCTGTTTTTT
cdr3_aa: CASRPLGTSGGAVTGELFF

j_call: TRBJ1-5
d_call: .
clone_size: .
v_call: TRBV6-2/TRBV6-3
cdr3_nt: TGTGCCAGCAGTTACTCGATAGGAGGGGCAGGACAGCCCCAGCATTTT
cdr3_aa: CASSYSIGGAGQPQHF

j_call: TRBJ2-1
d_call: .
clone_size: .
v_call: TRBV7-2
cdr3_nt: TGTGCCAGCAGAACAGGACCAACGGCTATCCATGAGCAGTTCTTC
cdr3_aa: CASRTGPTAIHEQFF

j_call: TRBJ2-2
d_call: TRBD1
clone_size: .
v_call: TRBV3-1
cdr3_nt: TGTGCCAGCAGCGACTCTACAGGGGGTTGGACCGGGGAGCTGTTTTTT
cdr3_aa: CASSDSTGGWTGELFF

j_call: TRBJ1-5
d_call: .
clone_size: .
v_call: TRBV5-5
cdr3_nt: TGTGCCAGCAGCTTCGAGGGGGTAAGAGGTCAGCCCCAGCATTTT
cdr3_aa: CASSFEGVRGQPQHF

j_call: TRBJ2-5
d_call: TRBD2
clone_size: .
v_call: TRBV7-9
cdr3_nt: TGTGCCAGCAGCCTTCCTAGCGGGGGGATAAGAGAGACCCAGTACTTC
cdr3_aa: CASSLPSGGIRETQYF

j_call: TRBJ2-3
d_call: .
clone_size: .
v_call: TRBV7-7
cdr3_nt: TGTGCCAGCAGCTTAAGCCCGGGCGCAGATACGCAGTATTTT
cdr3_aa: CASSLSPGADTQYF

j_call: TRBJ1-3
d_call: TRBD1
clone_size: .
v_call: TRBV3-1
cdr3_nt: TGTGCCAGCAGCGCTCGGACAGGGCTACTTGGAAACACCATATATTTT
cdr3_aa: CASSARTGLLGNTIYF

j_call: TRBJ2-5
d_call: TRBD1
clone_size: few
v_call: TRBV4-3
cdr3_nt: TGCGCCAGCAGCCAAGACAGGGGGCTTATTGAAGAGACCCAGTACTTC
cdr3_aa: CASSQDRGLIEETQYF

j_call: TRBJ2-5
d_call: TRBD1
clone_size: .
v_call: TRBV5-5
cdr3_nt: TGTGCCAGCAGCTTGACCAGGGGGTACCAAGAGACCCAGTACTTC
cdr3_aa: CASSLTRGYQETQYF

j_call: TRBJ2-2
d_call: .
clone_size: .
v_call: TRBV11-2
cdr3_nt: TGTGCCAGCTGGGGTCAGGGCCCCGGGGAGCTGTTTTTT
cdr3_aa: CASWGQGPGELFF

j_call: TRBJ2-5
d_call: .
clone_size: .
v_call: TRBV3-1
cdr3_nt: TGTGCCAGCAGCCAAGCGGGGGTCCAAGAGACCCAGTACTTC
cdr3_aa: CASSQAGVQETQYF

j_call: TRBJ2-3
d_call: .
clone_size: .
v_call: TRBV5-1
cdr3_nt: TGCGCCAGCAGCATTCACCAGGGATTGGAAACAGATACGCAGTATTTT
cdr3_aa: CASSIHQGLETDTQYF

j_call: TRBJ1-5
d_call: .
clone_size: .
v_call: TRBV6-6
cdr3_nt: TGTGCCAGCAGTTACCCCGAGGGGGGCACTGGCAATCAGCCCCAGCATTTT
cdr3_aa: CASSYPEGGTGNQPQHF

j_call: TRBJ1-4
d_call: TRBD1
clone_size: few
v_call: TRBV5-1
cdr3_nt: TGCGCCAGCAGCTTGAAGGGACAGGATGGCTATGAAAAACTGTTTTTT
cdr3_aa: CASSLKGQDGYEKLFF

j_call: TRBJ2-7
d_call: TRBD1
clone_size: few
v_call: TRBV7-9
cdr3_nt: TGTGCCAGCAGCGGAAAGACAGGGGAGACCTACGAGCAGTACTTC
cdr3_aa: CASSGKTGETYEQYF

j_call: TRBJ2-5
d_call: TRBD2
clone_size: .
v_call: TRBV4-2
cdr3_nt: TGTGCCAGCAGCCAAGGCGGGGGGCCAGCAGAGACCCAGTACTTC
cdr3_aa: CASSQGGGPAETQYF

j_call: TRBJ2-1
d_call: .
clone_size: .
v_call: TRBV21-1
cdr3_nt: TGTGCCAGCAGCAGCGAAGTCCGACTGCACAATGAGCAGTTCTTC
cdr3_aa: CASSSEVRLHNEQFF

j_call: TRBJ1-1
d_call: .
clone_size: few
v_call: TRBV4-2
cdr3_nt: TGTGCCAGCAGCCAAGATCTGGGGATGAACACTGAAGCTTTCTTT
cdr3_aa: CASSQDLGMNTEAFF